This TCR beta chain was sequenced in a study of blood T cell repertoires in COVID-19. Study at large: Acute and convalescent COVID-19 specimens originated in the United States, Italy and Spain.

The CDR3 runs to 13 residues. Losses at the gene ends were 4 bases for V and 5 bases for J; bases not matched to a gene: 8. Germline CDR1 reads SQVTM; CDR2 reads ANQGSEA. Sequencing used immunoSEQ multiplex PCR; TCRdb keeps in-frame clones, though not all of them. Of 90,000 to 100,000 clones listed, roughly 87% are singletons. This receptor was obtained from a man older than 75 with acute or convalescent COVID-19. The sample consisted of peripheral blood. This sequence joins TRBV29-1 and TRBJ2-7; TRBD1 aligns across 7 bases. CDR3 nucleotides: TGCAGCGTTGGACAGGGAGATAAAAACGAGCAGTACTTC. It encodes CSVGQGDKNEQYF.